The 9 T cell receptor beta chains below all came from one sample that was sequenced in a study of T-cell memory formation after mild COVID-19. From the 5' RACE reads, TCRdb called clonotypes with MiXCR, one entry per CDR3 protein. The sample includes around 34,000 distinct CDR3 sequences, 7% to 8% of them seen just once. Input material: PBMCs or a T cell subset sorted from them (not recorded which). The source is a man between 18 and 29 years old who had mild COVID-19 (a few samples of this study predate the infection). Cell type and time point are not known.

By proportion, this clonotype is medium-sized. V gene TRBV3-1 combines with J gene TRBJ2-5, with TRBD2 matching 12 bases. The CDR3 has 14 amino acids. CDR1 and CDR2 (germline): LGHDT, YNNKEL (reference sequence). With V trimmed by 5 bases and J by 2 bases, 0 bases remained unmatched. Written as DNA, the CDR3 is TGTGCCAGCAGCACTAGCGGGGGGCAAGAGACCCAGTACTTC. Amino acid sequence: CASSTSGGQETQYF.

This clonotype was counted at least ten times. The chain joins TRBV7-2 to TRBJ1-2, with D tentatively TRBD1 (6 bases). The V and J ends lost 3 bases and 6 bases respectively, with 8 bases between them. Germline V gene sequence: CDR1 SGHTA, CDR2 FQGNSA. This CDR3 has 12 residues. The CDR3 region is CASSFSGDGYTF. CDR3 coding DNA: TGTGCCAGCAGCTTTTCAGGGGATGGCTACACCTTC.

Comment on this clonotype: Being one base from a much bigger clone, this may be a read error. This chain uses TRBV7-2 with TRBJ2-1; D gene uncertain. CDR1 and CDR2 from the germline V gene are SGHTA and FQGNSA. V dropped 5 bases and J dropped 4 bases, with 15 bases sitting between them. The CDR3 consists of 15 residues. CDR3 DNA sequence: TGTGCCAGCAGCCCGACGGATAAACGTTACAATGAGCAGTTCTTC. Its translation: CASSPTDKRYNEQFF.

This clonotype was observed many times. The J gene is TRBJ2-3, the V gene TRBV12-3 or TRBV12-4; D assignment may be TRBD1 or TRBD2 (5 bases each). Trimming cost V 3 bases and J 10 bases, with 17 bases left between them. The CDR3 covers 14 residues. The CDR3 reads CASSLSGTGLAQYF. The CDR3 bases are TGTGCCAGCAGTTTGTCAGGGACGGGCCTGGCGCAGTATTTT.

Many counts were recorded for this clonotype. The rearrangement joins TRBV5-4 to TRBJ2-1; 8 bases map to TRBD2. The CDR3 is made up of 19 amino acids. Germline lookup yields CDR1 SGHNT and CDR2 YYREEE (reference sequence). The ends lost 4 bases at V and 0 bases at J; junction bases unmatched: 15. CDR3 amino acids: CASSPMGGGGPYSYNEQFF. The DNA of the CDR3 is TGTGCCAGCAGCCCGATGGGTGGCGGGGGGCCATACTCCTACAATGAGCAGTTCTTC.

This clonotype was observed at least ten times. The chain carries TRBV7-6 and TRBJ2-5; tentatively, D is TRBD1 (6 bases). V was cut by 7 bases and J by 2 bases, with 17 bases left in between. The CDR3 totals 15 residues. Germline CDR1 SGHVS, CDR2 FNYEAQ. In DNA form, the CDR3 reads TGTGCCAGCACCCCAGGGGTTGGGCGACAAGAGACCCAGTACTTC. Translated: CASTPGVGRQETQYF.

This sequence joins TRBV6-2 or TRBV6-3 and TRBJ2-6; a weak D match, TRBD2 (5 bases). V was clipped by 6 bases and J by 1 base, with 10 bases between them. CDR1 is MNHEY and CDR2 is SVGEGT in the germline V gene. The CDR3 contains 15 residues. The CDR3, as DNA: TGTGCCAGCAGCTCACCGGGATCTGGGGCCAACGTCCTGACTTTC. The encoded protein is CASSSPGSGANVLTF.

This clonotype was seen repeatedly, ten times or more. The chain recombines TRBV30 with TRBJ2-6; D not certain. Trimming stripped 5 bases from V and 1 base from J, with 9 bases between. In germline, CDR1 is GTSNPN, CDR2 SVGIG (reference sequence). The CDR3 runs 14 residues. This CDR3 reads CAWVPISGANVLTF. The CDR3 bases are TGTGCCTGGGTCCCGATTTCTGGGGCCAACGTCCTGACTTTC.

This clonotype was detected ten times or more. The rearrangement uses TRBV5-1 and TRBJ1-3; D unresolved. Germline CDR1 and CDR2: SGHRS and YFSETQ. CDR3 length: 13 amino acids. V shed 0 bases and J shed 7 bases, with 8 bases lying between them. The CDR3 is CASSLGQDNTIYF. As DNA, the CDR3 is TGCGCCAGCAGCTTGGGTCAGGATAACACCATATATTTT.